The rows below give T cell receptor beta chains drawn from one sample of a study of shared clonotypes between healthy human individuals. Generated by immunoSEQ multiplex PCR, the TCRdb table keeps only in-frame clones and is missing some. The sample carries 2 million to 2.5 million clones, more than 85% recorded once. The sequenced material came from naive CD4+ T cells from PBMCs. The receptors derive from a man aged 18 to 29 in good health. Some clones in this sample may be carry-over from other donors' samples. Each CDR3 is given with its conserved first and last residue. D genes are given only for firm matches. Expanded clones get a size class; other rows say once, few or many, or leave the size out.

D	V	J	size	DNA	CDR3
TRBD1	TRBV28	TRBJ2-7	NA	TGTGCCAGCACCTCGAAGGGGGCTGAGCAGTACTTC	CASTSKGAEQYF
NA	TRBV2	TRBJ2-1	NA	TGTGCCAGCAATCTCCCTTCGGCGGTAACCGGAGACAATGAGCAGTTCTTC	CASNLPSAVTGDNEQFF
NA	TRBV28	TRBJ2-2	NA	TGTGCCAGCAGGCCGGGACAACGGACCGGGGAGCTGTTTTTT	CASRPGQRTGELFF
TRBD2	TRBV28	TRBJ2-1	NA	TGTGCCAGCAGGGTTGGGACTAGCGGGAGCGATGAGCAGTTCTTC	CASRVGTSGSDEQFF
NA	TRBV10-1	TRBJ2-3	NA	TGCGCCACCCGACTGAACACTGGCGCAGATACGCAGTATTTT	CATRLNTGADTQYF
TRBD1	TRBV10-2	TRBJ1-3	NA	TGCGCCAGCAGGGAGACCGGGACAGTCTCTGGGAACACCATATATTTT	CASRETGTVSGNTIYF
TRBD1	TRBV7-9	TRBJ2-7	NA	TGTGCCAGCAGCTCCGGACAGGGAAACTACGAGCAGTACTTC	CASSSGQGNYEQYF
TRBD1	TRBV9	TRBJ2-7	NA	TGTGCCAGCAGCCCTCAGGGACAGGGGGCCTACGAGCAGTACTTC	CASSPQGQGAYEQYF
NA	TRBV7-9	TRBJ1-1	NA	TGTGCCAGCAGCTTATATTCAGGAAACACTGAAGCTTTCTTT	CASSLYSGNTEAFF
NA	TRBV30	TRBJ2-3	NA	TGTGCCTGGAGTCCCTCCAGCAGGGGCACAGATACGCAGTATTTT	CAWSPSSRGTDTQYF
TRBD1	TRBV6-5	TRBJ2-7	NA	TGTGCCAGCAGTTACCGACCGGGGACAGGGGCCTACGAGCAGTACTTC	CASSYRPGTGAYEQYF
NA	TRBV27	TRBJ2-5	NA	TGTGCCAGCAGTTTAACGAGGCTAGATAAAGAGACCCAGTACTTC	CASSLTRLDKETQYF
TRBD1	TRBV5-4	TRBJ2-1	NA	TGTGCCAGCAGCCCAACTATATACAGGGGCCAGTACAATGAGCAGTTCTTC	CASSPTIYRGQYNEQFF
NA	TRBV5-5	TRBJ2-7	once	TGTGCCAGCAGCTTCGGTTTCAACAGGGCCCCACGGACCTACGAGCAGTACTTC	CASSFGFNRAPRTYEQYF
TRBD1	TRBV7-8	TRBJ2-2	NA	TGTGCCAGCAGCAGGCCCGGACAGGGGGCGAACACCGGGGAGCTGTTTTTT	CASSRPGQGANTGELFF
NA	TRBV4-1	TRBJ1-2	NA	TGCGCCAGCAGCCAAGATCGGTCGGGATTTGGCTACACCTTC	CASSQDRSGFGYTF
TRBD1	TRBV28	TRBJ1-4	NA	TGTGCCAGCAGTGCATACAGGGGGACTAATGAAAAACTGTTTTTT	CASSAYRGTNEKLFF
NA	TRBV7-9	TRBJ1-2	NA	TGTGCCAGCAGCTTTCCCAAGGCAGAAGGAGGAATCTTCTATGGCTACACCTTC	CASSFPKAEGGIFYGYTF
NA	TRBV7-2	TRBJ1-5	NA	TGTGCCAGCAGCTCCGGGGGCTTGGGCAATCAGCCCCAGCATTTT	CASSSGGLGNQPQHF
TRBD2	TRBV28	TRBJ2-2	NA	TGTGCCAGCAGGGGAAGGACTAGCGGGATTCCTTCCATCAGGGCCGGGGAGCTGTTTTTT	CASRGRTSGIPSIRAGELFF
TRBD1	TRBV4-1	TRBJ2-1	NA	TGCGCCAGCAGCCCTGGGACAGGGCGCCGGAGAGGGTTCTTC	CASSPGTGRRRGFF
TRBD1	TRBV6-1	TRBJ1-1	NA	TGTGCCAGCAGTGAAGCGCCCGGACAGGGGTCTGAAGCTTTCTTT	CASSEAPGQGSEAFF
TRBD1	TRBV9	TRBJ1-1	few	TGTGCCAGCAGCGTAGATGAGGGGGCCGGCACTGAAGCTTTCTTT	CASSVDEGAGTEAFF
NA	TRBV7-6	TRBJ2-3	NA	TGTGCCAGCAGGGGGGGTGTCACAGATACGCAGTATTTT	CASRGGVTDTQYF
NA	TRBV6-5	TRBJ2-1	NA	TGTGCCAGCAGTCATAAGCGGGATGAGCAGTTCTTC	CASSHKRDEQFF
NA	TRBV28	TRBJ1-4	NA	TGTGCCAGCAGTTTTTCACGGGGGTATAGTGAAAAACTGTTTTTT	CASSFSRGYSEKLFF
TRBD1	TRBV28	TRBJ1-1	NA	TGTGCCAGCAGTTCCGGGACAGGGGGCTGGGGTAGCACTGAAGCTTTCTTT	CASSSGTGGWGSTEAFF
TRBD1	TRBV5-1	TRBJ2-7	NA	TGCGCCAGCAGCTTGTTGACAGGGGGCGCTGAGCAGTACTTC	CASSLLTGGAEQYF
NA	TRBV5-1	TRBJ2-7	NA	TGCGCCAGCAGCTTTAATACGATACCCTACGAGCAGTACTTC	CASSFNTIPYEQYF
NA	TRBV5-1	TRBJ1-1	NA	TGCGCCAGCAGCTTCCTTACCCTAAACACTGAAGCTTTCTTT	CASSFLTLNTEAFF
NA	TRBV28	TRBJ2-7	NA	TGTGCCAGCAGCACCGGGACCGTCGACGAGCAGTACTTC	CASSTGTVDEQYF
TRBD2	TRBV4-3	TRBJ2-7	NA	TGCGCCAGCAGCCAAGTAGACGGGAGGGGGGCCTACGAGCAGTACTTC	CASSQVDGRGAYEQYF
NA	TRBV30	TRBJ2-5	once	TGTGCCTGGAAAAGGGAGACCCAGTACTTC	CAWKRETQYF
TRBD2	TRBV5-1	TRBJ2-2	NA	TGCGCCAGCAGCCTAAGGACTAGCGGGAGATCGAACACCGGGGAGCTGTTTTTT	CASSLRTSGRSNTGELFF
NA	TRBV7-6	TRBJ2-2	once	TGTGCCAGCAGCTTAGTGGAGAGAAACACCGGGGAGCTGTTTTTT	CASSLVERNTGELFF
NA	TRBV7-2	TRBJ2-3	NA	TGTGCCAGCAGCCCCCGCACAGATACGCAGTATTTT	CASSPRTDTQYF
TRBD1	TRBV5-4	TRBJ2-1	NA	TGTGCCAGCAGCTTGAGTACAGGGGGTAACAATGAGCAGTTCTTC	CASSLSTGGNNEQFF
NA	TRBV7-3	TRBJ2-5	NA	TGTGCCAGCAGCTTAGAAGGGGGGACAAGTGGCCAGTACTTC	CASSLEGGTSGQYF
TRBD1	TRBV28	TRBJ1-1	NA	TGTGCCAGCAGGCAGGGGGCTATGAACACTGAAGCTTTCTTT	CASRQGAMNTEAFF
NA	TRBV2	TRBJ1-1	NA	TGTGCCAGCAGTGAACAGAAATACACTGAAGCTTTCTTT	CASSEQKYTEAFF
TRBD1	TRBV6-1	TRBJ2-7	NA	TGTGCCAGCAGTAGGGACAGCCCCTACGAGCAGTACTTC	CASSRDSPYEQYF
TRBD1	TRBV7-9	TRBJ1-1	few	TGTGCCAGCAGCAGACAGGGCATGGCCACTGAAGCTTTCTTT	CASSRQGMATEAFF
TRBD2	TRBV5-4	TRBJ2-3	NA	TGTGCCAGCAGCGGGACTAGCGGGAGCACAGATACGCAGTATTTT	CASSGTSGSTDTQYF
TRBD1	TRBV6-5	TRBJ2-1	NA	TGTGCCAGCAGTTCCGACAGGGGCGTCTCCTACAATGAGCAGTTCTTC	CASSSDRGVSYNEQFF
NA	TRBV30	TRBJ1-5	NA	TGTGCCTGGAGTGTATCAATTGGCAATCAGCCCCAGCATTTT	CAWSVSIGNQPQHF